Listed below are T cell receptor beta chains from one sample, sequenced in a study of T cell changes during pregnancy in multiple sclerosis. Generated by immunoSEQ multiplex PCR, the TCRdb table keeps only in-frame clones and is missing some. The sample carries 84,000 or so clones, 94% recorded once. The sample here was peripheral blood, taken in the third trimester of pregnancy. These receptors came from a female donor with multiple sclerosis, enrolled in a pregnancy study. Each CDR3 is given without its conserved first and last residue.

v_gene	len	j_gene	CDR3aa
TRBV6-5	11	TRBJ1-1	ASSPTGNTEAF
TRBV18	14	TRBJ2-5	ASSPLPSGSQETQY
TRBV27	13	TRBJ2-7	ASSLSWAPGYEQY
TRBV6-1	15	TRBJ2-3	ASSERASGGSTDTQY
TRBV7-7	13	TRBJ2-5	ASSLGVGGVETQY
TRBV18	12	TRBJ2-7	ASSLEDRLGAQY
TRBV18	12	TRBJ1-6	ASSQQDDNSPLH
TRBV5-1	15	TRBJ1-1	ASSLVPEGTQAGEAF
TRBV6-1	12	TRBJ1-2	ASSWTGVGYGYT
TRBV14	13	TRBJ1-4	ASSTSDSSNEKLF
TRBV11-1	12	TRBJ2-1	ASSLPGLVNEQF
TRBV7-6	14	TRBJ1-2	ASSLAAGGFDYGYT
TRBV5-1	11	TRBJ2-1	ASSSSSYNEQF
TRBV30	9	TRBJ1-1	AWIPGIEAF
TRBV6-4	13	TRBJ2-2	ASSDSRGGPGELF
TRBV7-9	13	TRBJ1-6	ASSLFQGYNSPLH
TRBV5-1	13	TRBJ2-7	ASSLTLSSSYEQY
TRBV12-5	9	TRBJ1-2	ASSTLNGYT
TRBV19	11	TRBJ2-7	ASSISVTYEQY
TRBV7-6	15	TRBJ1-2	ASSLEVPQLANYGYT
TRBV5-1	13	TRBJ2-7	ASAVASGGTNEQY
TRBV19	15	TRBJ1-5	ASSIERIHYSNQPQH
TRBV30	10	TRBJ2-7	AWTRDNYEQY
TRBV27	12	TRBJ2-7	ASSSLAGGYEQY
TRBV5-8	12	TRBJ2-2	ASSRQGNAGELF
TRBV9	11	TRBJ2-1	ASSMSGDNEQF
TRBV14	11	TRBJ2-7	ASSQEVQREQY
TRBV18	14	TRBJ1-2	ASSPSPGQGVYGYT
TRBV2	12	TRBJ1-2	ADKTGQGAFGYT
TRBV29-1	11	TRBJ1-1	SVGPGGLTEAF
TRBV2	12	TRBJ2-7	ASSDGTGGKEQY
TRBV29-1	12	TRBJ1-1	SVGPSYRDTEAF
TRBV4-1	12	TRBJ1-6	ASSQESRDSPLH
TRBV7-9	16	TRBJ2-1	ASSPLTSGGTNYNEQF
TRBV7-2	12	TRBJ1-5	ASSWGTGGKPQH
TRBV5-6	12	TRBJ2-7	ASSLTREPYEQY
TRBV29-1	6	TRBJ1-2	SAGLGT
TRBV11-2	13	TRBJ2-1	ASSLVTSGGNEQF
TRBV25-1	11	TRBJ2-5	ASRDSGQETQY
TRBV2	17	TRBJ2-3	ASKRIFRGGAPIRDTQY
TRBV10-3	12	TRBJ1-2	AIPASAGNYGYT
TRBV21-1	15	TRBJ1-6	ASSKGVGGRINSPLH
TRBV4-1	12	TRBJ2-7	ASSQDLGVGEQY
TRBV5-8	13	TRBJ1-4	ASSLRGQADEKLF
TRBV7-9	13	TRBJ2-7	ASSLPLAGTYEQY
TRBV10-2	12	TRBJ2-2	ASRGQGSTGELF
TRBV5-1	13	TRBJ2-5	ASSQLSQAQETQY
TRBV19	13	TRBJ1-5	ASSATGMGYQPQH
TRBV10-3	11	TRBJ1-2	AISVEDVDGYT
TRBV9	11	TRBJ2-1	ASSPPTGNEQF
TRBV2	13	TRBJ2-3	ASREQSPRTDTQY
TRBV14	14	TRBJ1-2	ASSPTGTGEHYGYT
TRBV5-6	17	TRBJ1-6	ASTPSVQGPESLASPLH
TRBV27	12	TRBJ1-2	ASSSWSVNYGYT